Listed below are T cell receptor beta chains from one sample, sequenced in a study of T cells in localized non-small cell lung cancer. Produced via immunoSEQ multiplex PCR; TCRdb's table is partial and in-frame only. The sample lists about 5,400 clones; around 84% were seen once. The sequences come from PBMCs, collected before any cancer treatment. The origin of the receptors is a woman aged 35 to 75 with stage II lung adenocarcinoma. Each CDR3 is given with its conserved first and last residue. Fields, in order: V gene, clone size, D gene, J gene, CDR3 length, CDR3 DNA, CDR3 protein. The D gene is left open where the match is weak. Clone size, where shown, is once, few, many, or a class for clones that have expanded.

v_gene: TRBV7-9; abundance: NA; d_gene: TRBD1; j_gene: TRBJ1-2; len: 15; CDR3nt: TGTGCCAGCAGCACCGAGACAGGGGAAACGGGCGGCTACACCTTC; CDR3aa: CASSTETGETGGYTF
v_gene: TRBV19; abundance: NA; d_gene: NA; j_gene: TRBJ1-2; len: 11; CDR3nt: TGTGCCAGTACCTCAAACTATGGCTACACCTTC; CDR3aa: CASTSNYGYTF
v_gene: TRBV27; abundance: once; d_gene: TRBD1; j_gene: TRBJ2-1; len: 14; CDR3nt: TGTGCCAGCAGTTCGGGACAGGGGTTTAAGGAGCAGTTCTTC; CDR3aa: CASSSGQGFKEQFF
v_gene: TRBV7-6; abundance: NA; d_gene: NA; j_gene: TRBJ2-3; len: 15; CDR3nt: TGTGCCAGCAGCCTTGGGGGGAGTGGGGCAGATACGCAGTATTTT; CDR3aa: CASSLGGSGADTQYF
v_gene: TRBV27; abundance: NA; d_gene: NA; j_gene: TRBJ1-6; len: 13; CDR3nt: TGTGCCAGCAGTTGGTTCTTGGATTCACCCCTCCACTTT; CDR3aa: CASSWFLDSPLHF
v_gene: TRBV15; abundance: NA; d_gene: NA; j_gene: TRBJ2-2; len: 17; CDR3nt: TGTGCCACCAGCAGTCCCCGCGGGGGCTGGAACACCGGGGAGCTGTTTTTT; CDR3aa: CATSSPRGGWNTGELFF
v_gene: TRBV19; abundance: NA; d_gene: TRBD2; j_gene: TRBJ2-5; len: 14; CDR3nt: TGTGCCAGTAGTAACGGGAGGGATCAAGAGACCCAGTACTTC; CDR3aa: CASSNGRDQETQYF
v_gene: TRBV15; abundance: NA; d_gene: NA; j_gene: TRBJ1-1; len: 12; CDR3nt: TGTGCCACCAGCAGAGTCGGCACTGAAGCTTTCTTT; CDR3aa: CATSRVGTEAFF
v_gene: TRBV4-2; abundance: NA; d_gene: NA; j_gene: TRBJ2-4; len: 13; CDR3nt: TGTGCCAGCAGCCAAGATCCCCTTAAAGAACAGTACTTC; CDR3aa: CASSQDPLKEQYF
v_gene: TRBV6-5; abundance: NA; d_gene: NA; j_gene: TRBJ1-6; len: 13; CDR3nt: TGTGCCAGCAGTTATTCAGGGAATTCACCCCTCCACTTT; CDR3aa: CASSYSGNSPLHF
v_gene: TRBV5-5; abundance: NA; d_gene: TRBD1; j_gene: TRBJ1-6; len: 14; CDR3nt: TGTGCCAGCTTACGGACAGGTGATAATTCACCCCTCCACTTT; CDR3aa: CASLRTGDNSPLHF
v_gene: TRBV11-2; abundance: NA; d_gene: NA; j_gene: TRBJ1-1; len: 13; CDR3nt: TGTGCCAGCAGCTTAGACATGAACACTGAAGCTTTCTTT; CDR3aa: CASSLDMNTEAFF
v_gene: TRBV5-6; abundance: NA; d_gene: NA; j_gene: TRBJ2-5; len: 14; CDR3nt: TGTGCCAGCAGCTCCCGGACATCCCTGGAGACCCAGTACTTC; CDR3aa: CASSSRTSLETQYF
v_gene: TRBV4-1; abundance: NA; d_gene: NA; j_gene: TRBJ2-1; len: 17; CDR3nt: TGCGCCAGCAGCCAAGTAAAACGGGAGAGATCTTACAATGAGCAGTTCTTC; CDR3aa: CASSQVKRERSYNEQFF
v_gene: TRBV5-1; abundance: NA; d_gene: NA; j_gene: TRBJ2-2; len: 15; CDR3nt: TGCGCCAGCAGCTTGATACAGGGTGGCACCGGGGAGCTGTTTTTT; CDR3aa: CASSLIQGGTGELFF